The 5 T cell receptor beta chains reported below all come from one sample, sequenced in a study of regulatory T cells in long-lasting Graves disease. The TCR beta library used iRepertoire HTBI primers with Arm-PCR amplification of CDR3. TCRdb called the multiplex PCR reads again in MiXCR, with one record for every CDR3 protein. The sample yields under 450,000 distinct CDR3 sequences, about 17% seen once. Stated time point: newly diagnosed GD, antithyroid drugs for less than 3 months. Making the TCR library involved RNA that had been extracted from PBMCs. A further study also used this sample, focusing on T cells in Graves' hyperthyroidism and ophthalmopathy.

The sequencing here drew on peripheral blood mononuclear cells (PBMCs), taken at new diagnosis, from a patient treated with antithyroid drugs. These receptors were collected from a woman between 18 and 29 years old with Graves disease.

A word on this clonotype: One junction end does not reproduce the germline sequence, and a read error may be involved. The chain carries TRBV30 and TRBJ1-2, with D perhaps matching TRBD1 (6 bases). CDR3 length: 15 residues. Germline CDR1 GTSNPN, CDR2 SVGIG (reference sequence). The DNA of the CDR3 is TGTGCCTGGAGTGTACACGGTGGGGGCCGTATGGGCTGCACCTTC. It encodes CAWSVHGGGRMGCTF.

The chain links TRBV5-5 to TRBJ1-2; D gene unclear. Germline V gene sequence: CDR1 SGHKS, CDR2 YYEKEE (reference sequence). Trimming took off 1 base at V and 4 bases at J, with 8 bases between the two ends. The CDR3 is made up of 13 amino acids. The CDR3 loop reads CASSLPHIYGYTF. CDR3 coding DNA: TGTGCCAGCAGCTTGCCGCACATCTATGGCTACACCTTC.

This clonotype was detected many times. CDR3 loop: CASSPGGQSEQYF. The CDR3 DNA follows: TGTGCCAGCAGCCCCGGGGGACAATCCGAGCAGTACTTC. The rearrangement links TRBV6-1 to TRBJ2-7; either TRBD1 or TRBD2 may fit D (6 bases each). Per germline, CDR1 MNHNS and CDR2 SASEGT. This CDR3 is 13 amino acids long. V dropped 6 bases and J dropped 6 bases, with 15 bases sitting between them.

This clonotype occurred many times. The chain is built from TRBV3-1 and TRBJ2-7; TRBD1 matches at 8 bases. The junction had 9 bases not matched to a gene; V was cut back by 4 bases and J by 4 bases. CDR1 is LGHDT, CDR2 YNNKEL, per germline (reference sequence). The CDR3 runs 15 residues. CDR3 bases: TGTGCCAGCAGCCCGTCCGGGACAGGAAGATACGAGCAGTACTTC. This sequence encodes CASSPSGTGRYEQYF.

In its sample, this clonotype was seen many times. CDR3 DNA sequence: TGCAGTGCTAGACGAAGCTCGGATACGCAGTATTTT. Encoded protein: CSARRSSDTQYF. The chain carries TRBV20-1 and TRBJ2-3; D call uncertain. The germline V and J ends were trimmed by 2 bases and 6 bases, with 9 bases remaining between them. CDR1 is DFQATT, CDR2 SNEGSKA, per germline (reference sequence). The CDR3 has 12 residues.